The source of this T cell receptor beta chain is a study of Ad26.COV2.S vaccination and SARS-CoV-2 variants. The treatment: around 19 received Ad26.COV2.S at low or high dose, single or two shots; five or six received placebo; per-sample allocation not given. All samples were drawn on day 63, counting from the first vaccine or placebo injection. At a Boston site, the person donating was an adult of 18-55 years. An Ad26 vector was used to express Wuhan-strain SARS-CoV-2 spike as the vaccine. The study, taken as a whole, reports: Those who received vaccine or placebo ended up with similar non-spike TCR breadth. Vaccine recipients surpassed placebo recipients in spike-specific TCR breadth.

TCRdb's table, derived via immunoSEQ multiplex PCR, lists solely in-frame clones and lacks some. The sample comprises under 550,000 clones, approximately 92% of which are singletons, and about 12% rests with the top ten. From germline, CDR1 is MNHEY and CDR2 SVGAGI. The CDR3 loop spans 16 amino acids. Trimming cost V 1 base and J 2 bases; bases outside gene matches: 5. Regarding this clone: What it binds is unknown.

The chain is built from TRBV6-5 and TRBJ1-3, with 7 bases identical to TRBD1. The source is a person aged 18-65 years who received the Ad26.COV2.S COVID-19 vaccine or a placebo. Material: peripheral blood, obtained in a trial of Ad26.COV2.S vaccine versus placebo. CDR3 in amino acids: CASSYWGRGTGNTIYF. CDR3 DNA sequence: TGTGCCAGCAGTTACTGGGGCAGGGGGACTGGAAACACCATATATTTT.